The 20 T cell receptor beta chains reported below all come from one sample, sequenced in a study of OX40 agonist ivuxolimab in advanced cancers. Sequencing used immunoSEQ multiplex PCR; TCRdb keeps in-frame clones, though not all of them. The data show approximately 130,000 clones, around 93% seen once. Source: CD4+ or CD8+ T cells sorted from blood, taken in a trial of the OX40 agonist ivuxolimab. These receptors were obtained from an adult with an advanced solid tumor such as melanoma, head and neck, liver or kidney cancer.

The chain uses TRBV29-1 and TRBJ1-2; D uncertain. CDR1 SQVTM and CDR2 ANQGSEA come from the germline V gene. The V end was cut by 4 bases, the J end by 4 bases, with 13 bases between. The CDR3 totals 13 residues. The CDR3 reads CSVAPGLGYGYTF. CDR3 sequence (DNA): TGCAGCGTTGCTCCGGGTCTTGGCTATGGCTACACCTTC.

The chain carries TRBV7-2 and TRBJ2-1, with TRBD2 as a possible D gene (7 bases). CDR3 size: 13 residues. V gave up 7 bases and J gave up 5 bases, with 12 bases separating them. CDR1 SGHTA and CDR2 FQGNSA come from the germline V gene. The CDR3 is CASTRGGDNEQFF. For the CDR3, the DNA is TGTGCCAGCACGAGGGGGGGGGACAATGAGCAGTTCTTC.

The chain is built from TRBV5-6 and TRBJ1-6, with 9 bases fitting TRBD1. The V and J ends lost 4 bases and 6 bases, in that order; junction bases with no gene match: 2. Germline CDR1 reads SGHDT; CDR2 reads YYEEEE. The CDR3 has 14 amino acids. The CDR3 sequence: CASSNRGPNSPLHF. Here the CDR3 DNA reads TGTGCCAGCAGCAACAGGGGGCCTAATTCACCCCTCCACTTT.

The rearrangement joins TRBV7-2 to TRBJ2-7; D possibly uses TRBD1 or TRBD2 (6 bases each). Trimming took 5 bases from V and 3 from J, leaving 8 bases between them. Looked up from germline, CDR1 is SGHTA and CDR2 is FQGNSA. The CDR3 covers 12 residues. The chain's CDR3 is CASSRGRYEQYF. The CDR3 DNA reads TGTGCCAGCAGCCGGGGGCGCTACGAGCAGTACTTC. Combining the CDR3 with reference TRBV7-2 and TRBJ2-7 gives the whole variable domain GAGVSQSPSNKVTEKGKDVELRCDPISGHTALYWYRQSLGQGLEFLIYFQGNSAPDKSGLPSDRFSAERTGGSVSTLTIQRTQQEDSAVYLCASSRGRYEQYFGPGTRLTVT.

The J gene is TRBJ2-7, the V gene TRBV28; 8 bases agree with TRBD1. Germline V gives CDR1 MDHEN, CDR2 SYDVKM. CDR3 length equals 16 residues. V was clipped by 3 bases and J by 3 bases; unmatched bases: 10. The CDR3 DNA follows: TGTGCCAGCAGTTTCGAGACAGGGGATATTCACTACGAGCAGTACTTC. Protein product: CASSFETGDIHYEQYF.

The chain links TRBV4-1 to TRBJ1-4, with D uncertain. Per germline, CDR1 MGHRA and CDR2 YSYEKL. Trimming pared 1 base from V and 0 bases from J, leaving 6 bases between. The CDR3 consists of 15 residues. The CDR3 DNA reads as TGCGCCAGCAGCCAAGGGCTATCAACTAATGAAAAACTGTTTTTT. This codes for CASSQGLSTNEKLFF.

This clone appeared once. V gene TRBV11-2 combines with J gene TRBJ2-5; 8 positions agree with TRBD2. The CDR3 is 15 residues long. V was clipped by 1 base and J by 0 bases; unmatched bases: 1. Per germline, CDR1 SGHAT and CDR2 FQNNGV. CDR3 loop: CASSLGGGNQETQYF. The CDR3, as DNA: TGTGCCAGCAGCTTAGGCGGGGGGAACCAAGAGACCCAGTACTTC.

The chain has TRBV6-5 and TRBJ2-2; D not certain. With 4 bases removed from V and 4 bases from J, the gap between germline ends came to 7 bases. The germline CDR1 and CDR2 sequences are MNHEY and SVGAGI. This CDR3 spans 13 amino acids. DNA for the CDR3: TGTGCCAGCAGTTTGGGGATCACCGGGGAGCTGTTTTTT. Translated, it gives CASSLGITGELFF.

The V call is TRBV11-2, the J call TRBJ1-2, with D uncertain. V was clipped by 0 bases and J by 7 bases, with 12 bases between them. The CDR3 covers 14 residues. Germline V lookup: CDR1 SGHAT, CDR2 FQNNGV. The CDR3 loop is CASSLEGRFSGYTF. DNA of the CDR3: TGTGCCAGCAGCTTAGAGGGCAGGTTTTCTGGCTACACCTTC.

V gene TRBV21-1 combines with J gene TRBJ1-4; the table's D call, TRBD1, has no DNA check behind it. TRBV21-1 is labeled a pseudogene. This CDR3 is built from 15 residues. The CDR3 loop reads CASSKQGATNEKLFF. Written as DNA, the CDR3 is TGTGCCAGCAGCAAACAGGGGGCAACTAATGAAAAACTGTTTTTT.

J is TRBJ1-3 and V is TRBV27; weak D call: TRBD1 (5 bases). V gave up 0 bases and J gave up 4 bases, with 10 bases separating them. The CDR3 is made up of 15 amino acids. CDR1 and CDR2 (germline): MNHEY, SMNVEV (reference sequence). The CDR3 bases are TGTGCCAGCAGTTTATCGGGGGTCTTAGGAAACACCATATATTTT. Residues: CASSLSGVLGNTIYF.

The J gene is TRBJ2-3, the V gene TRBV7-9, with 8 bases lining up with TRBD2. Germline loops: CDR1 SEHNR, CDR2 FQNEAQ (reference sequence). V was pared by 3 bases and J by 6 bases, with 8 bases of the junction left unmatched. The CDR3 sequence is 15 residues long. CDR3 DNA sequence: TGTGCCAGCAGCTTGGGGATAGCGGGGCAGGATACGCAGTATTTT. This gives the protein CASSLGIAGQDTQYF.

J is TRBJ1-5 and V is TRBV30, with D possibly TRBD1 on 5 matching bases. With 2 bases removed from V and 2 bases from J, the gap between germline ends came to 7 bases. Germline assignment: CDR1 GTSNPN and CDR2 SVGIG (reference sequence). The CDR3 has 13 residues. The CDR3 protein is CAWSTRGNQPQHF. CDR3 coding DNA: TGTGCCTGGAGTACCAGGGGCAATCAGCCCCAGCATTTT.

This chain connects TRBV28 to TRBJ2-5, with 8 bases matching TRBD1. J lost 3 bases, V lost 11 bases, and 8 bases had no gene match. This CDR3 is built from 13 residues. Per the germline V gene, CDR1 is MDHEN and CDR2 is SYDVKM. The CDR3 nucleotides are TGTGCCGCCGCTCAGGGGGCAGAAGAGACCCAGTACTTC. Protein product: CAAAQGAEETQYF.

This chain links TRBV13 with TRBJ2-7; D not resolved. In germline, CDR1 is PRHDT, CDR2 FYEKMQ (reference sequence). CDR3 length equals 12 residues. Deletions cut 3 bases from V and 0 bases from J, with 3 bases between. Here the CDR3 reads CASSFFSYEQYF. The CDR3 DNA reads TGTGCCAGCAGCTTCTTCTCCTACGAGCAGTACTTC.

The rearrangement links TRBV18 to TRBJ1-2; no clear D gene. Germline V gene lookup returns CDR1 KGHSH and CDR2 LQKENI. The CDR3 extends over 14 amino acids. The germline V and J ends were trimmed by 2 bases and 0 bases, with 7 bases remaining between them. CDR3 sequence (DNA): TGTGCCAGCTCACCAGAGCTATCTAACTATGGCTACACCTTC. The encoded protein is CASSPELSNYGYTF. Complete variable domain (other parts from reference TRBV18 and TRBJ1-2): NAGVMQNPRHLVRRRGQEARLRCSPMKGHSHVYWYRQLPEEGLKFMVYLQKENIIDESGMPKERFSAEFPKEGPSILRIQQVVRGDSAAYFCASSPELSNYGYTFGSGTRLTVV.

V gene TRBV19 combines with J gene TRBJ1-4; 11 bases agree with TRBD1. Germline V lookup: CDR1 LNHDA, CDR2 SQIVND (reference sequence). The junction had 7 bases not matched to a gene; V was cut back by 6 bases and J by 7 bases. The CDR3 is 15 amino acids. CDR3 sequence (DNA): TGTGCCAGTAGGCGACCGGGACAGGGGGGTGAAAAACTGTTTTTT. This sequence encodes CASRRPGQGGEKLFF.

This sequence joins TRBV7-9 and TRBJ2-5, with TRBD2 identical over 8 bases. The CDR3 consists of 17 residues. The V gene's germline CDR1 is SEHNR and CDR2 FQNEAQ (reference sequence). V gave up 1 base and J gave up 1 base; unmatched junction bases: 8. The CDR3 protein is CASSLGSASGFQETQYF. The CDR3 nucleotides are TGTGCCAGCAGCTTAGGATCGGCTAGCGGGTTCCAAGAGACCCAGTACTTC. The whole variable domain, filled in from reference TRBV7-9 and TRBJ2-5, reads DTGVSQNPRHKITKRGQNVTFRCDPISEHNRLYWYRQTLGQGPEFLTYFQNEAQLEKSRLLSDRFSAERPKGSFSTLEIQRTEQGDSAMYLCASSLGSASGFQETQYFGPGTRLLVL.

The V and J genes are TRBV4-2 and TRBJ2-1; TRBD2 agrees at 8 bases. This CDR3 has 16 residues. Germline V CDR1 and CDR2: LGHNA, YNFKEQ. With 1 base clipped from V and 3 bases from J, the junction kept 5 bases outside the gene matches. CDR3 DNA: TGTGCCAGCAGCCAAGGGAGGACTAGCAACTACAATGAGCAGTTCTTC. As protein: CASSQGRTSNYNEQFF.

V is TRBV6-6 and J is TRBJ2-2, with D possibly being TRBD1 (6 bases). CDR3 length equals 16 residues. In germline, CDR1 is MNHNY, CDR2 SVGAGI (reference sequence). V was cut by 11 bases and J by 2 bases, with 21 bases left in between. Here the CDR3 reads CAGAAQGFPNTGELFF. The CDR3 DNA follows: TGTGCCGGCGCTGCACAGGGTTTCCCTAACACCGGGGAGCTGTTTTTT.